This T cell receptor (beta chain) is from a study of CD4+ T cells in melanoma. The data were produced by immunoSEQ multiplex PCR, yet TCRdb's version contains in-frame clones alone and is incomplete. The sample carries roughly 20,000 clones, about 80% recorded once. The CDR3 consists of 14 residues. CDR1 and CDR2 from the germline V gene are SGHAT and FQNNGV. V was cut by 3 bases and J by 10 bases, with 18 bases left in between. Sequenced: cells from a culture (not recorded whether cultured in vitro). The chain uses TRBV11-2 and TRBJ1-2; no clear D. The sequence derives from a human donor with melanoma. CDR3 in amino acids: CASSFSTAVLNYTF. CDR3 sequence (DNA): TGTGCCAGCAGCTTTAGTACGGCAGTATTAAACTACACCTTC. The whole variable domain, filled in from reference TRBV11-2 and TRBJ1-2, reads EAGVAQSPRYKIIEKRQSVAFWCNPISGHATLYWYQQILGQGPKLLIQFQNNGVVDDSQLPKDRFSAERLKGVDSTLKIQPAKLEDSAVYLCASSFSTAVLNYTFGSGTRLTVV.